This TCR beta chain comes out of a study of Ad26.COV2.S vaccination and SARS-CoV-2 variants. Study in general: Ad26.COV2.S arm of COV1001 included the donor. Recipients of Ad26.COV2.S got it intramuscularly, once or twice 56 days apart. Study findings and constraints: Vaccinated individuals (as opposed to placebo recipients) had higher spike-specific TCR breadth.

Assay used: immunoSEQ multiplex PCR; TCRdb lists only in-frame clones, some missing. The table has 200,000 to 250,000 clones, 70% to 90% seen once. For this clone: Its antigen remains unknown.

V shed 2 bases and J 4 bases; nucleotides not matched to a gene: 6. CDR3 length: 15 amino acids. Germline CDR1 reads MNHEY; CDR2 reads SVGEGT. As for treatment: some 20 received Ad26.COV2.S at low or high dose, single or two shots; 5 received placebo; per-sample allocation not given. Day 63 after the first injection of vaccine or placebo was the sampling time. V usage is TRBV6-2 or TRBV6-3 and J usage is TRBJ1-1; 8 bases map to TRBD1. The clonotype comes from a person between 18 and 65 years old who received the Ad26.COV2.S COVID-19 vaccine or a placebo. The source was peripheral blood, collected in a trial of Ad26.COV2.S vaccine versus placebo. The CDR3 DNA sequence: TGTGCCAGCAGTTACGCAAATACAGGGGGCACTGAAGCTTTCTTT. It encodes CASSYANTGGTEAFF.